Listed here are 25 T cell receptor delta chains from one sample, sequenced in a study of Vδ1+ human thymocytes. Whole-study results and caveats: Thymic TRG and TRD repertoires appeared highly polyclonal, with Gaussian CDR3 length distributions.

The antigens these receptors bind are not known. Extracted RNA was reverse transcribed into cDNA. Pooled V-gene forward primers with one constant-region reverse primer generated the CDR3 amplicons by multiplex PCR. TCRdb re-processed the multiplex PCR reads via CATT. The table has 45,000 to 60,000 delta-chain clones, approximately 15% seen once; the top ten hold roughly 0.46%. The specimen was Vdelta1+ gamma-delta thymocytes from the thymus. Regarding subset: FACS-sorted CD3+ TCRalphabeta- TCRVdelta1+ TCRVdelta2- thymocytes. Receptors were obtained from a boy under three years old who had congenital heart surgery.

The chain links TRDV1 to TRDJ1; D not resolved. CDR1 and CDR2 from the germline V gene are TSWWSYY and QGS. Trimming took 4 bases from V and 7 from J, leaving 13 bases between them. The CDR3 is made up of 13 amino acids. CDR3 region: CALGALGNGKLIF. DNA of the CDR3: TGTGCTCTTGGGGCCTTGGGTAACGGTAAACTCATCTTT.

The V call is TRDV1, the J call TRDJ1, with TRDD3 matching 11 bases. This CDR3 is 22 amino acids long. V shed 0 bases and J 0 bases; nucleotides not matched to a gene: 18. Germline V gene sequence: CDR1 TSWWSYY, CDR2 QGS. CDR3 sequence reads: CALGELSRPLYWGIEYTDKLIF. The CDR3 nucleotides are TGTGCTCTTGGGGAACTCTCCCGTCCTTTGTACTGGGGGATAGAGTACACCGATAAACTCATCTTT.

This sequence joins TRDV1 and TRDJ1, with 7 bases lining up with TRDD3. Looked up from germline, CDR1 is TSWWSYY and CDR2 is QGS. V shed 3 bases, J shed 5 bases, and the junction held 18 bases outside the gene matches. The CDR3 is 18 residues long. CDR3 in DNA: TGTGCTCTTGGGGATCCCAGCAGTACTGGGGATCCGCGGGATAAACTCATCTTT. This sequence encodes CALGDPSSTGDPRDKLIF.

V gene TRDV1 combines with J gene TRDJ1; D is ambiguous. V was trimmed by 4 bases and J by 0 bases, leaving 12 bases between them. Germline CDR1 and CDR2: TSWWSYY and QGS. This CDR3 is 15 amino acids long. The CDR3 spells CALGVLSGYTDKLIF. In nucleotides, the CDR3 is TGTGCTCTTGGGGTGCTTTCGGGGTACACCGATAAACTCATCTTT.

The chain combines TRDV1 with TRDJ1; a weak D match, TRDD3 (5 bases). Between the trimmed V and J ends, which lost 0 bases and 0 bases, there was a span of 32 bases. Germline assignment: CDR1 TSWWSYY and CDR2 QGS. The CDR3 has 23 residues. For the CDR3, the DNA is TGTGCTCTTGGGGAACTATGTCGTCCCCGGCAGAACTGGAGGACAGTCTACACCGATAAACTCATCTTT. This translates into CALGELCRPRQNWRTVYTDKLIF.

This clone turned up a few times. This chain links TRDV1 with TRDJ1; 13 nucleotides line up with TRDD3. J was trimmed by 7 bases and V by 4 bases; bases with no gene match: 12. The CDR3 totals 17 residues. Germline CDR1 TSWWSYY, CDR2 QGS. The CDR3 is CALGGYWGIRSLGKLIF. CDR3 DNA: TGTGCTCTTGGGGGCTACTGGGGGATACGTTCTTTGGGTAAACTCATCTTT.

This clone was counted only a few times. The chain is built from TRDV1 and TRDJ1; D remains ambiguous. Trimming removed 5 bases from V and 1 base from J, with 11 bases in between. The CDR3 consists of 14 residues. Germline-derived CDR1 and CDR2 are TSWWSYY and QGS. CDR3 residues: CALGMRAATDKLIF. DNA for the CDR3: TGTGCTCTTGGGATGAGGGCCGCCACCGATAAACTCATCTTT.

There are a few counts of this clone. The chain is built from TRDV1 and TRDJ1; unclear D gene. The germline gives CDR1 TSWWSYY, CDR2 QGS. V was cut by 4 bases and J by 7 bases, with 7 bases left in between. This CDR3 is built from 11 residues. CDR3 sequence reads: CALGGYGKLIF. The CDR3 region has the DNA TGTGCTCTTGGGGGCTACGGTAAACTCATCTTT.

This clone was detected a few times. This chain links TRDV1 with TRDJ1; 12 bases map to TRDD3. Per germline, CDR1 TSWWSYY and CDR2 QGS. The CDR3 is 19 amino acids. V lost 6 bases, J lost 2 bases, and 16 bases stayed unmatched. Written as DNA, the CDR3 is TGTGCTCTTGGAGATTTTCCTCGTCTACTGGGGGATACAACCGATAAACTCATCTTT. Translating gives CALGDFPRLLGDTTDKLIF.

This rearrangement joins TRDV1 to TRDJ1; 9 bases are shared with TRDD2. Germline loops: CDR1 TSWWSYY, CDR2 QGS. The CDR3 covers 21 residues. V shed 4 bases, J shed 7 bases, and the junction held 28 bases outside the gene matches. The CDR3: CALGVRRPSYVLGEPDGKLIF. The CDR3 DNA reads as TGTGCTCTTGGGGTCCGAAGGCCTTCCTACGTCCTTGGAGAGCCGGACGGTAAACTCATCTTT.

This clone turned up a few times. The chain joins TRDV1 to TRDJ1, with D unclear. CDR1 TSWWSYY and CDR2 QGS come from the germline V gene. The V end was cut by 0 bases, the J end by 7 bases, with 15 bases between. CDR3 length equals 15 residues. CDR3 sequence: CALGELERRCPKLIF. In DNA form, the CDR3 reads TGTGCTCTTGGGGAACTCGAGAGGAGGTGTCCTAAACTCATCTTT.

Of note for this clone: A much larger clone differs by one base, so this may be a read error. The rearrangement links TRAV29/DV5 to TRDJ1, with 7 bases lining up with TRDD3. J was trimmed by 6 bases and V by 0 bases; bases with no gene match: 11. Per germline, CDR1 NSMFDY and CDR2 ISSIKDK. This CDR3 has 15 residues. The CDR3 sequence is CAASEEDTRTYKLIF. The CDR3 DNA reads TGTGCAGCAAGCGAAGAGGATACGAGGACCTATAAACTCATCTTT.

By sample share, this clone is medium-sized (0.01 to 0.1%). The chain links TRDV2 to TRDJ1; 8 bases align to TRDD3. The CDR3 has 15 amino acids. The V gene's germline CDR1 is GEAIGNYY and CDR2 EKD. With 3 bases clipped from V and 3 bases from J, the junction kept 8 bases outside the gene matches. The chain's CDR3 is CACDPYWGEADKLIF. The CDR3 DNA is TGTGCCTGTGACCCTTACTGGGGGGAGGCCGATAAACTCATCTTT.

The V gene is TRDV2, the J gene TRDJ1; TRDD3 aligns across 8 bases. The CDR3 has 19 residues. V was pared by 0 bases and J by 1 base, with 15 bases of the junction left unmatched. CDR1 is GEAIGNYY and CDR2 is EKD in the germline V gene. CDR3 sequence: CACDTRNSCPGGITDKLIF. The CDR3 DNA reads TGTGCCTGTGACACCCGAAATTCCTGCCCTGGGGGAATCACCGATAAACTCATCTTT.

The chain carries TRDV1 and TRDJ1; TRDD3 is a possible D gene (5 bases). The V gene lost 0 bases and the J gene lost 0 bases, with 23 bases spanning the gap. The CDR3 runs 20 residues. Germline CDR1 and CDR2: TSWWSYY and QGS. CDR3 sequence (DNA): TGTGCTCTTGGGGAACTCAGTTCCCTAATACGTTGGGTGTACACCGATAAACTCATCTTT. It yields the protein CALGELSSLIRWVYTDKLIF.

This clone was recorded a few times. V is TRDV1 and J is TRDJ1; TRDD3 matches 9 bases. The V gene end was trimmed by 5 bases and the J gene end by 1 base; junction bases not matched to a gene: 29. The length of the CDR3 is 23 residues. CDR1 is TSWWSYY and CDR2 is QGS in the germline V gene. This CDR3 reads CALGKGGPYEYWGNILFTDKLIF. CDR3 bases: TGTGCTCTTGGGAAGGGTGGGCCCTACGAGTACTGGGGGAACATCCTATTCACCGATAAACTCATCTTT.

The gene calls are TRDV1 and TRDJ1; the match to TRDD3 covers 11 bases. The J segment lost 3 bases and the V segment lost 5 bases, leaving 5 bases of the junction unmatched. The CDR3 extends over 15 amino acids. Germline CDR1 is TSWWSYY and CDR2 is QGS. In nucleotides, the CDR3 is TGTGCTCTTGGGTCACACTGGGGGATAGCCGATAAACTCATCTTT. Amino acids: CALGSHWGIADKLIF.

This clone was seen only a few times. V and J are TRDV1 and TRDJ1; 9 bases agree with TRDD3. Germline values: CDR1 TSWWSYY, CDR2 QGS. This CDR3 spans 19 amino acids. V lost 6 bases to trimming and J lost 7 bases; unmatched junction nucleotides: 24. The CDR3 DNA reads TGTGCTCTTGGAGTGGGGCCGACCTATTGGCTGGGGGATGGAGGTAAACTCATCTTT. Protein sequence: CALGVGPTYWLGDGGKLIF.

The chain couples TRDV1 to TRDJ1, with D tentatively TRDD3 (6 bases). The CDR3 runs 21 residues. CDR1 and CDR2 from the germline V gene are TSWWSYY and QGS. The V end was cut by 1 base, the J end by 0 bases, with 27 bases between. The DNA for the CDR3 is TGTGCTCTTGGGGAACCGCGGGGAAGGTGGGGGCCCGGGCAATACACCGATAAACTCATCTTT. Amino acids: CALGEPRGRWGPGQYTDKLIF.

V usage is TRDV1 and J usage is TRDJ1; 8 bases align to TRDD3. The germline gives CDR1 TSWWSYY, CDR2 QGS. This CDR3 is built from 19 residues. With V trimmed by 0 bases and J by 2 bases, 14 bases remained unmatched. The CDR3 DNA reads TGTGCTCTTGGGGAACTGAGGCGGGCCTTAATGGGGGATACCGATAAACTCATCTTT. It yields the protein CALGELRRALMGDTDKLIF.

The V and J genes are TRDV1 and TRDJ1; 11 nucleotides match TRDD3. This CDR3 region has 24 residues. CDR1 is TSWWSYY, CDR2 QGS, per germline. With V trimmed by 0 bases and J by 1 base, 25 bases remained unmatched. This chain's CDR3 is CALGELRALPPHYWGIRFTDKLIF. The CDR3 DNA reads TGTGCTCTTGGGGAACTTAGGGCCCTCCCCCCCCACTACTGGGGGATAAGGTTCACCGATAAACTCATCTTT.

A remark on this clone: This sample includes further DNA sequences coding for the same CDR3. The chain employs TRDV2 and TRDJ1; 11 positions match TRDD3. The ends lost 3 bases at V and 2 bases at J; junction bases unmatched: 25. The CDR3 consists of 22 residues. Germline CDR1 and CDR2: GEAIGNYY and EKD. The CDR3 DNA follows: TGTGCCTGTGACCCCCTGCCCGACGTCTGGGGGATACATGCCCGGTCGACCGATAAACTCATCTTT. It is translated as CACDPLPDVWGIHARSTDKLIF.

This clone has more than one count but fewer than ten. The chain carries TRDV1 and TRDJ1; weak D call: TRDD3 (5 bases). CDR1 and CDR2 from the germline V gene are TSWWSYY and QGS. Trimming took off 9 bases at V and 2 bases at J, with 10 bases between the two ends. The CDR3 loop spans 12 amino acids. CDR3 protein: CALPGGTDKLIF. The DNA for the CDR3 is TGTGCTCTCCCGGGGGGTACCGATAAACTCATCTTT.

The rearrangement links TRDV1 to TRDJ2, with D possibly matching TRDD3 (6 bases). CDR3 size: 20 residues. Trimming cost V 0 bases and J 7 bases, with 27 bases left between them. From germline, CDR1 is TSWWSYY and CDR2 QGS. DNA of the CDR3: TGTGCTCTTGGGGAACTCTCACGTAGGGGATGGCCGATTTTGGGAGCACAACTCTTCTTT. Its protein product is CALGELSRRGWPILGAQLFF.

This clone was recorded a few times. This chain uses TRDV1 with TRDJ1; the match to TRDD3 covers 11 bases. The V and J ends lost 4 bases and 0 bases, in that order; junction bases with no gene match: 19. The germline V gene encodes CDR1 TSWWSYY and CDR2 QGS. The CDR3 covers 21 residues. The CDR3 sequence: CALGVPSRPIDWGIYTDKLIF. The CDR3 nucleotides read TGTGCTCTTGGGGTACCTTCTAGACCTATCGACTGGGGGATATACACCGATAAACTCATCTTT.